The 3 T cell receptor beta chains below were found in one sample sequenced in a study of T cells in women clearing cervical HPV infection. Some clones are missing from TCRdb's copy, which holds only in-frame ones; the method was immunoSEQ multiplex PCR. The listing records under 40,000 clones. Sequenced material: blood buffy coat. The receptor source for this set is a woman aged 18 to 75 with a cervical HPV16 infection that either progressed to CIN3+ or cleared (not recorded which).

To note about this clone: The sample holds other DNA sequences that translate to the same CDR3. The sequenced CDR3 bases are TGTGCCATCAGCCAAAGTCAGGTGGGACAGGGATTCGGC. Protein product: CAISQSQVGQGFG. The whole CDR3 region reads CAISQSQVGQGFGYTF. The rearrangement uses TRBV10-3 and TRBJ1-2, with 9 nucleotides matching TRBD1. The read is 3 residues too short to cover the CDR3 end, so that end is filled in from the germline J gene. The CDR3 is 16 residues long. Per the germline V gene, CDR1 is ENHRY and CDR2 is SYGVKD.

Of note for this clone: The read terminates 3 residues ahead of where the CDR3 ends, so the germline J gene completes it. The same CDR3 arises from other DNA sequences in this sample as well. This chain joins TRBV7-9 and TRBJ2-7; 7 nucleotides line up with TRBD2. After removal of 5 bases from V and 5 bases from J, the junction contained 9 bases not matched to a gene. The CDR3 totals 14 residues. Germline CDR1 is SEHNR and CDR2 is FQNEAQ (reference sequence). The CDR3 DNA, read in part, is TGTGCCAGCAGCCCCGAATTGACTAGCCACGAG. Its protein product is CASSPELTSHE. The whole CDR3 sequence is CASSPELTSHEQYF.

Points on this clone: The read ends 3 residues early relative to the CDR3; the germline J gene fills the gap. The J gene is TRBJ2-3, the V gene TRBV19; 9 nucleotides agree with TRBD1. The length of the CDR3 is 15 residues. Germline lookup yields CDR1 LNHDA and CDR2 SQIVND (reference sequence). Trimming cost V 5 bases and J 1 base; bases outside gene matches: 4. CDR3 sequence: CASSPRQGGTDTQYF. The CDR3 bases that were read are TGTGCCAGTAGTCCTCGACAGGGGGGCACAGATACG.